Only one count was recorded for the clone carrying this T cell receptor beta chain. The sample comes from a study of cytomegalovirus exposure and HLA in healthy donors. The V and J ends lost 2 bases and 4 bases respectively, with 17 bases between them. The V gene's germline CDR1 is SGHVS and CDR2 FNYEAQ. This CDR3 is built from 17 residues. PCR employed 60 Vbeta and 13 Jbeta primers. The repertoire was sequenced with immunoSEQ multiplex PCR; TCRdb's copy has only in-frame clones and lacks some. The sample has about 250,000 clones, about 80% seen once. The clonotype originates from a girl aged 2-10 years in good health and CMV-seronegative. The gene calls are TRBV7-6 and TRBJ1-4, with D possibly being TRBD1 (5 bases). The material sequenced was PBMCs. Written as DNA, the CDR3 is TGTGCCAGCAGCTTAAGGCAGGGCCGGTACCTTAATGAAAAACTGTTTTTT. Translated: CASSLRQGRYLNEKLFF. Drawing the rest from reference TRBV7-6 and TRBJ1-4, the complete variable domain is GAGVSQSPRYKVTKRGQDVALRCDPISGHVSLYWYRQALGQGPEFLTYFNYEAQQDKSGLPNDRFSAERPEGSISTLTIQRTEQRDSAMYRCASSLRQGRYLNEKLFFGSGTQLSVL.